Following are 12 T cell receptor beta chains from one sample sequenced in a study of cytomegalovirus exposure and HLA in healthy donors. This PCR relied on a set of 60 Vbeta primers and 13 Jbeta primers. Measured with immunoSEQ multiplex PCR; TCRdb has only the in-frame clones, and not every one. The table records around 150,000 clones, about 64% of them present only once. Sequencing was done on a sample of PBMCs. Receptors originate from a woman aged 60-75 years in good health and CMV-seropositive.

This clone was picked up a small number of times. The chain carries TRBV15 and TRBJ2-3; the match to TRBD2 covers 13 bases. The CDR3 consists of 20 residues. Losses at the gene ends were 0 bases for V and 4 bases for J; bases not matched to a gene: 13. Germline V CDR1 and CDR2: LNHNV, YYDKDF (reference sequence). The CDR3 DNA reads as TGTGCCACCAGCAGAGATCTTAGTGGATTGACTAGCGGGAGGCCAGATACGCAGTATTTT. This gives the protein CATSRDLSGLTSGRPDTQYF.

The V gene is TRBV18, the J gene TRBJ1-1; perhaps TRBD1 as D (6 bases). V was clipped by 4 bases and J by 3 bases, with 12 bases between them. Germline V gene sequence: CDR1 KGHSH, CDR2 LQKENI. The length of the CDR3 is 14 residues. CDR3 sequence: CASSLQGRDTEAFF. The CDR3 nucleotides read TGTGCCAGCTCACTACAGGGTAGGGACACTGAAGCTTTCTTT.

As to this clone: Distinct nucleotide sequences in the sample also encode this CDR3. The V gene is TRBV11-3, the J gene TRBJ2-7; TRBD2 aligns across 11 bases. V was pared by 1 base and J by 0 bases, with 2 bases of the junction left unmatched. Per germline, CDR1 SGHNT and CDR2 YENEEA. The CDR3 runs to 16 residues. DNA of the CDR3: TGTGCCAGCAGCTTAGGGGGACTAGCGGACTCCTACGAGCAGTACTTC. Its translation is CASSLGGLADSYEQYF. Filled out from reference TRBV11-3 and TRBJ2-7, the complete variable domain reads EAGVVQSPRYKIIEKKQPVAFWCNPISGHNTLYWYLQNLGQGPELLIRYENEEAVDDSQLPKDRFSAERLKGVDSTLKIQPAELGDSAVYLCASSLGGLADSYEQYFGPGTRLTVT.

This clone was observed a handful of times. This chain connects TRBV28 to TRBJ2-7, with a weak D call TRBD1 (6 bases). This CDR3 spans 11 amino acids. The V end was cut by 6 bases, the J end by 7 bases, with 10 bases between. CDR1 and CDR2 (germline): MDHEN, SYDVKM. CDR3 in amino acids: CASSPDREQYF. CDR3 bases: TGTGCCAGCAGCCCCGACAGGGAGCAGTACTTC.

The chain employs TRBV2 and TRBJ2-2; 8 bases line up with TRBD2. The ends lost 7 bases at V and 3 bases at J; junction bases unmatched: 4. The CDR3 contains 14 residues. The germline gives CDR1 SNHLY, CDR2 FYNNEI. CDR3 sequence (DNA): TGTGCCAGCACTTTAGCGGGGTACACCGGGGAGCTGTTTTTT. Residues: CASTLAGYTGELFF.

J is TRBJ1-2 and V is TRBV29-1; D is perhaps TRBD1 (5 bases). This CDR3 is 13 amino acids long. Germline V lookup: CDR1 SQVTM, CDR2 ANQGSEA. The V end lost 4 bases, the J end lost 3 bases, and 12 bases lay between the germline ends. CDR3 DNA: TGCAGCGTTGGGTCAGGGAGGGACTATGGCTACACCTTC. Encoded protein: CSVGSGRDYGYTF. The variable domain in full, with the rest retrieved from reference TRBV29-1 and TRBJ1-2, is SAVISQKPSRDICQRGTSLTIQCQVDSQVTMMFWYRQQPGQSLTLIATANQGSEATYESGFVIDKFPISRPNLTFSTLTVSNMSPEDSSIYLCSVGSGRDYGYTFGSGTRLTVV.

This clone has a handful of counts. This chain uses TRBV5-6 with TRBJ1-2, with D unresolved. Germline lookup yields CDR1 SGHDT and CDR2 YYEEEE. The CDR3 spans 14 residues. V lost 2 bases to trimming and J lost 0 bases, with 8 bases between them. The CDR3 DNA sequence: TGTGCCAGCAGCTTAGGCAGGACTAACTATGGCTACACCTTC. Encoded protein: CASSLGRTNYGYTF.

This chain links TRBV5-1 with TRBJ2-7; 9 bases are a match to TRBD2. Germline CDR1 and CDR2: SGHRS and YFSETQ. CDR3 size: 14 residues. V trimming: 4 bases; J trimming: 3 bases; junction bases outside the gene matches: 5. DNA for the CDR3: TGCGCCAGCAGCCTCGGACTAGCGAGCTACGAGCAGTACTTC. It translates to CASSLGLASYEQYF.

This clone was observed a few times. The chain is built from TRBV7-2 and TRBJ2-3, with D maybe TRBD2 (5 bases). V lost 2 bases to trimming and J lost 4 bases, with 10 bases between them. Germline-derived CDR1 and CDR2 are SGHTA and FQGNSA. CDR3 length equals 14 residues. Written as DNA, the CDR3 is TGTGCCAGCAGCTTAACCCGGGGTCCAGATACGCAGTATTTT. Protein product: CASSLTRGPDTQYF. Using reference TRBV7-2 and TRBJ2-3 for the parts outside the CDR3, the full variable domain is GAGVSQSPSNKVTEKGKDVELRCDPISGHTALYWYRQSLGQGLEFLIYFQGNSAPDKSGLPSDRFSAERTGGSVSTLTIQRTQQEDSAVYLCASSLTRGPDTQYFGPGTRLTVL.

The genes are TRBV29-1 and TRBJ2-1; tentative D call: TRBD2 (5 bases). The CDR3 runs 15 residues. V lost 4 bases and J lost 6, with 19 bases in between. The germline gives CDR1 SQVTM, CDR2 ANQGSEA. The CDR3 DNA sequence: TGCAGCGTTGTCAAAGGGAGAGGAGGAATCAATGAGCAGTTCTTC. It codes for CSVVKGRGGINEQFF.

The chain combines TRBV5-4 with TRBJ2-5; TRBD1 is a possible D gene (6 bases). Looked up from germline, CDR1 is SGHNT and CDR2 is YYREEE (reference sequence). The CDR3 has 14 amino acids. V shed 1 base and J shed 2 bases, with 9 bases lying between them. In DNA, the CDR3 is TGTGCCAGCAGCTTGTACGACAGGCAAGAGACCCAGTACTTC. It translates to CASSLYDRQETQYF.

This chain joins TRBV10-3 and TRBJ2-7; weak D call: TRBD2 (5 bases). The CDR3 totals 12 residues. V lost 6 bases and J 9 bases, leaving 15 bases between the germline ends. CDR1 ENHRY and CDR2 SYGVKD come from the germline V gene. The CDR3 DNA reads TGTGCCATCAGCGAATACTACAGCGGGCAGTACTTC. This sequence encodes CAISEYYSGQYF.